This TCR beta chain was retrieved from a study of patients and donors after allogeneic stem cell transplantation. The CDR3 runs to 15 residues. V lost 6 bases to trimming and J lost 7 bases, with 19 bases between them. TCRdb reprocessed the RT-PCR reads with MiXCR, giving one entry per CDR3 protein. This table holds more than 55,000 distinct CDR3 sequences, about an eighth found once. This clonotype was observed many times. This rearrangement joins TRBV12-3 or TRBV12-4 to TRBJ2-1; D possibly matches TRBD1 or TRBD2 (5 bases each). Source material: blood, either unsorted or a sorted T cell fraction (not recorded which). The TCR was taken from a human donor who was either an allogeneic HSCT recipient or a stem cell or donor lymphocyte infusion donor (not recorded which). It is not recorded whose cells these are; they may come from a transplant donor. The CDR3, as DNA: TGTGCCAGCAGACCCCGGGGCAGGGAAGGAAATGAGCAGTTCTTC. It translates to CASRPRGREGNEQFF.